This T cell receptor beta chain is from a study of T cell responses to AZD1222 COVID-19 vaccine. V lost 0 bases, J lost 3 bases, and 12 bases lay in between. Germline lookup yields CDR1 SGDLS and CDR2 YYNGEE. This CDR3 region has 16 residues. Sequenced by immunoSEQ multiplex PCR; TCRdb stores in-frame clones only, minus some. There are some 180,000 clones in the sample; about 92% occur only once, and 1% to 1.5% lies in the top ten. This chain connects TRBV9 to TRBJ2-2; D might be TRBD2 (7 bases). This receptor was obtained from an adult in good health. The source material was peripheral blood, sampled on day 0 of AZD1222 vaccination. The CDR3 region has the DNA TGTGCCAGCAGCGTAGTAGGGGGGGCTTACACCGGGGAGCTGTTTTTT. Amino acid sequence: CASSVVGGAYTGELFF.